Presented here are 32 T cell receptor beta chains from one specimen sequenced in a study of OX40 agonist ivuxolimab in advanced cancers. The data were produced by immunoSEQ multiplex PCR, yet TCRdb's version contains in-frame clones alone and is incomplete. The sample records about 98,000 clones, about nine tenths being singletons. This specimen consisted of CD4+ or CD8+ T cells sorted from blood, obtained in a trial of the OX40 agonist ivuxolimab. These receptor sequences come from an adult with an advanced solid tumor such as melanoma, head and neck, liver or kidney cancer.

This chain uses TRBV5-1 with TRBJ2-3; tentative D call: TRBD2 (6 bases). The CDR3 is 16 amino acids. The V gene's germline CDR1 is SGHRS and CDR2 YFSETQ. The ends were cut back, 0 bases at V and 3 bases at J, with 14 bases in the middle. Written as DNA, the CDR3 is TGCGCCAGCAGCTTGGACGTTGGCGGGAAGACAGATACGCAGTATTTT. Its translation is CASSLDVGGKTDTQYF.

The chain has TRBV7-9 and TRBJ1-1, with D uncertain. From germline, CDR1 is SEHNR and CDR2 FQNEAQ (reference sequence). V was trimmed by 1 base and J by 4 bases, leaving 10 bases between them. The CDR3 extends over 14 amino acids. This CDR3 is CASSLDLHLTEAFF. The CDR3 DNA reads TGTGCCAGCAGCTTAGACCTCCACCTCACTGAAGCTTTCTTT.

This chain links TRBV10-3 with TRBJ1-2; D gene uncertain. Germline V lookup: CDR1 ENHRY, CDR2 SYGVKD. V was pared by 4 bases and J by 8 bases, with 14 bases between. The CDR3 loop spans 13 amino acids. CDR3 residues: CAISGTSPDGYTF. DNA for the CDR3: TGTGCCATCAGTGGAACCTCCCCCGACGGCTACACCTTC.

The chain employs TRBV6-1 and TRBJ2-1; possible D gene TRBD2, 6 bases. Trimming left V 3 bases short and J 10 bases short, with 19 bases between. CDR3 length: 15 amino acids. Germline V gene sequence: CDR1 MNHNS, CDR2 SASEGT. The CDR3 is CASSDPGLLRGEQFF. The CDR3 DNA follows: TGTGCCAGCAGTGATCCCGGGCTCCTTCGGGGGGAGCAGTTCTTC.

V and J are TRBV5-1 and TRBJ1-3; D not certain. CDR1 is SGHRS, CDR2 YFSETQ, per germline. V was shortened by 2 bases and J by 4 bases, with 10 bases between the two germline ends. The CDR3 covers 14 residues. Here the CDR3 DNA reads TGCGCCAGCAGCTTAGGAGTCAGGGGAAACACCATATATTTT. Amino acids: CASSLGVRGNTIYF.

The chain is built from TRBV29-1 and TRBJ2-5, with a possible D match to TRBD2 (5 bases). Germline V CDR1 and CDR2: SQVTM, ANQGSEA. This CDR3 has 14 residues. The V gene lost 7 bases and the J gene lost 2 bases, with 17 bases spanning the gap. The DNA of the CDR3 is TGCAGCGCCGGCGGGCTAGCAGCTCAAGAGACCCAGTACTTC. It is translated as CSAGGLAAQETQYF.

The chain's CDR3 is CASSWVGGSYNEQFF. The CDR3 nucleotides are TGTGCCAGCAGCTGGGTCGGAGGGTCCTACAATGAGCAGTTCTTC. J is TRBJ2-1 and V is TRBV7-9; a possible D gene is TRBD2 (6 bases). Germline V lookup: CDR1 SEHNR, CDR2 FQNEAQ (reference sequence). The CDR3 consists of 15 residues. V shed 4 bases and J shed 1 base, with 11 bases lying between them.

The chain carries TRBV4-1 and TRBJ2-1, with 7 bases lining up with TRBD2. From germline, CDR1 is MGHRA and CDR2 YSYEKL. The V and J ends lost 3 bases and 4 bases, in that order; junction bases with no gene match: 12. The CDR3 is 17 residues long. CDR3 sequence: CASSHFQAGKMYNEQFF. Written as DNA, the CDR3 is TGCGCCAGCAGCCATTTTCAAGCGGGAAAGATGTACAATGAGCAGTTCTTC.

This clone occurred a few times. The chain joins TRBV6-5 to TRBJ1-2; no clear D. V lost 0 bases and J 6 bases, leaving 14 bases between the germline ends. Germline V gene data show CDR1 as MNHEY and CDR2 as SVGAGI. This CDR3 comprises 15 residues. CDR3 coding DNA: TGTGCCAGCAGTTACTCCAAGGGAGGGCGGGATGGCTACACCTTC. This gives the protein CASSYSKGGRDGYTF.

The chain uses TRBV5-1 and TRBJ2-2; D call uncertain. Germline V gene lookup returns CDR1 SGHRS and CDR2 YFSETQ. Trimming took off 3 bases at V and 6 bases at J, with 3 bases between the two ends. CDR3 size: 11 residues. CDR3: CASSSAGELFF. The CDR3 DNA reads TGCGCCAGCAGCTCCGCCGGGGAGCTGTTTTTT.

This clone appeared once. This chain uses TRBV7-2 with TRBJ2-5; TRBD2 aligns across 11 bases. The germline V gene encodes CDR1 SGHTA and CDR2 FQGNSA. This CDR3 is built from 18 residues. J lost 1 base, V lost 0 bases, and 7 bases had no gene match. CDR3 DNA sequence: TGTGCCAGCAGCTTAGCCACAGGGACTAGCGGTTCCCAAGAGACCCAGTACTTC. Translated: CASSLATGTSGSQETQYF.

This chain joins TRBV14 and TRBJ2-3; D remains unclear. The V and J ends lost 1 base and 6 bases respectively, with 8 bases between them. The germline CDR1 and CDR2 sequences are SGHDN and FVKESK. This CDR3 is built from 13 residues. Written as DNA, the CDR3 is TGTGCCAGCAGCCAAGGGGCGGTGGATACGCAGTATTTT. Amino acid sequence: CASSQGAVDTQYF. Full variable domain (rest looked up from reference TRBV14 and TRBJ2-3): EAGVTQFPSHSVIEKGQTVTLRCDPISGHDNLYWYRRVMGKEIKFLLHFVKESKQDESGMPNNRFLAERTGGTYSTLKVQPAELEDSGVYFCASSQGAVDTQYFGPGTRLTVL.

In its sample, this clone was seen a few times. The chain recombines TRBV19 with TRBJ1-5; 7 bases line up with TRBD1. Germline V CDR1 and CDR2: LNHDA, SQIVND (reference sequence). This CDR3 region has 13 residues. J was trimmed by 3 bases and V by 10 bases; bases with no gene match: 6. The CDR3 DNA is TGTGCCACCGGGACAGTTTCCAATCAGCCCCAGCATTTT. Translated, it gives CATGTVSNQPQHF. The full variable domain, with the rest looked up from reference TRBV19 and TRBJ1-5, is DGGITQSPKYLFRKEGQNVTLSCEQNLNHDAMYWYRQDPGQGLRLIYYSQIVNDFQKGDIAEGYSVSREKKESFPLTVTSAQKNPTAFYLCATGTVSNQPQHFGDGTRLSIL.

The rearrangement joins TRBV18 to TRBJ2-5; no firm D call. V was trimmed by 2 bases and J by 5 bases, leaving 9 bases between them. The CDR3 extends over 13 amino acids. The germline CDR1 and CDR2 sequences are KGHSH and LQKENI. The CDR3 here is CASSPRDAETQYF. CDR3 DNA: TGTGCCAGCTCACCAAGGGATGCGGAGACCCAGTACTTC.

CDR3 coding DNA: TGTGCCACAAGGAGGGGTGGTCGATCGGGCAATCAGCCCCAGCATTTT. It is translated as CATRRGGRSGNQPQHF. The chain carries TRBV19 and TRBJ1-5, with a tentative D call TRBD1 (5 bases). The ends were cut back, 10 bases at V and 2 bases at J, with 21 bases in the middle. The germline V gene has CDR1 LNHDA and CDR2 SQIVND (reference sequence). CDR3 size: 16 residues. The variable domain in full, completed from reference TRBV19 and TRBJ1-5, reads DGGITQSPKYLFRKEGQNVTLSCEQNLNHDAMYWYRQDPGQGLRLIYYSQIVNDFQKGDIAEGYSVSREKKESFPLTVTSAQKNPTAFYLCATRRGGRSGNQPQHFGDGTRLSIL.

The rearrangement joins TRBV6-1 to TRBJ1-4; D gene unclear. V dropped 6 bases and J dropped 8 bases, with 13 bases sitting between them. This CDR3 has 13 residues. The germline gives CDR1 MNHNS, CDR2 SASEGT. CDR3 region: CASSDTGREKLFF. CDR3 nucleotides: TGTGCCAGCAGCGACACCGGACGGGAAAAACTGTTTTTT.

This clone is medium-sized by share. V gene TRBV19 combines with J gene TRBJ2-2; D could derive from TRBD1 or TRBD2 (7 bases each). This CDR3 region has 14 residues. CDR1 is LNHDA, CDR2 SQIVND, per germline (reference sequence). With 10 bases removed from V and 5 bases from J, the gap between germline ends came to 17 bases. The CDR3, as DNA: TGTGCCACCCGAGGGGGCGGGAGTACCGGGGAGCTGTTTTTT. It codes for CATRGGGSTGELFF.

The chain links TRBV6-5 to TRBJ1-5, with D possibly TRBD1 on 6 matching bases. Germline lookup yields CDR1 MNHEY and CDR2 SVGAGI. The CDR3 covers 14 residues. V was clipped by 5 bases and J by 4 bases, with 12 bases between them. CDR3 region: CASSDQTGNQPQHF. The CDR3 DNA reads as TGTGCCAGCAGTGATCAAACAGGGAATCAGCCCCAGCATTTT.

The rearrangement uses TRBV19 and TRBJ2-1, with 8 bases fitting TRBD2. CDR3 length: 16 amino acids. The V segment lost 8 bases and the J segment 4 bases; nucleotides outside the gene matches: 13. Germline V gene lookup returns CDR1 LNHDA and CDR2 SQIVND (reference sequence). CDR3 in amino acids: CASGIASGRFYNEQFF. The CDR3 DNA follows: TGTGCCAGTGGAATCGCTAGCGGGCGGTTTTACAATGAGCAGTTCTTC.

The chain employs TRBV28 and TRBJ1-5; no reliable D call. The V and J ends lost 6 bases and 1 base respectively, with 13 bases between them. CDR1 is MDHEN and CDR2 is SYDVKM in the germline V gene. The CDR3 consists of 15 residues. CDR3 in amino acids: CASSPLVGSNQPQHF. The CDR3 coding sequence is TGTGCCAGCAGCCCCCTGGTGGGGAGCAATCAGCCCCAGCATTTT.

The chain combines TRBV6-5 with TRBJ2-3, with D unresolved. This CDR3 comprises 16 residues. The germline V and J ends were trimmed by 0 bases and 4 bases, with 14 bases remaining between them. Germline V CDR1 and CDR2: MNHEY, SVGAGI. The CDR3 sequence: CASSYSNPGASDTQYF. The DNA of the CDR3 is TGTGCCAGCAGTTACTCGAATCCGGGCGCATCAGATACGCAGTATTTT.

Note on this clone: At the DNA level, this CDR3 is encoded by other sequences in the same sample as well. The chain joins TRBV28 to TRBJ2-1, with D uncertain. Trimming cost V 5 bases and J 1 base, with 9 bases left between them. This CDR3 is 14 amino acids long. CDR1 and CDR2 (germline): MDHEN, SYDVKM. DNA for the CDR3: TGTGCCAGCAGTCGAACTGGGTCCTACAATGAGCAGTTCTTC. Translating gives CASSRTGSYNEQFF.

The CDR3 sequence: CASRPRTGSSYEQYF. In nucleotides, the CDR3 is TGTGCCAGCCGCCCAAGGACAGGAAGCTCCTACGAGCAGTACTTC. The V gene is TRBV6-5, the J gene TRBJ2-7; 7 nucleotides agree with TRBD1. With 8 bases clipped from V and 0 bases from J, the junction kept 10 bases outside the gene matches. The CDR3 is 15 amino acids. The germline V gene encodes CDR1 MNHEY and CDR2 SVGAGI.

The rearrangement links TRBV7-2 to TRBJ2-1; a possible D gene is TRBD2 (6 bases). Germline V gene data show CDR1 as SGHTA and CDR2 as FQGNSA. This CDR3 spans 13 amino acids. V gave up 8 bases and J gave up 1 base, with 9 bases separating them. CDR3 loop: CASSGTSYNEQFF. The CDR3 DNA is TGTGCCAGCTCCGGGACTTCCTACAATGAGCAGTTCTTC.

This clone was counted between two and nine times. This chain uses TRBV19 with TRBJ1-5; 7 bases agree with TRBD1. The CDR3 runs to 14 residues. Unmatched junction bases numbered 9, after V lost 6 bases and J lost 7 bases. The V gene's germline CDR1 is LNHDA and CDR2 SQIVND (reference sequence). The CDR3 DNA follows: TGTGCCAGTAGGCCTAGACAGGGCCGACAGCCCCAGCATTTT. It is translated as CASRPRQGRQPQHF.

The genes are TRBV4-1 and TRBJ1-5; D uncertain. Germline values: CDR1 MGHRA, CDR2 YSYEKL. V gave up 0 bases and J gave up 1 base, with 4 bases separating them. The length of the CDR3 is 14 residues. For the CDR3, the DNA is TGCGCCAGCAGCCAAGATACGAGCAATCAGCCCCAGCATTTT. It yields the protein CASSQDTSNQPQHF.

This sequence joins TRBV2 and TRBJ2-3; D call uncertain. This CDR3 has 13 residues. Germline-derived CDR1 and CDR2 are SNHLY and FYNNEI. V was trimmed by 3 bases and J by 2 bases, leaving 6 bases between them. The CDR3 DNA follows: TGTGCCAGCAGTGACATACTCACAGATACGCAGTATTTT. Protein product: CASSDILTDTQYF.

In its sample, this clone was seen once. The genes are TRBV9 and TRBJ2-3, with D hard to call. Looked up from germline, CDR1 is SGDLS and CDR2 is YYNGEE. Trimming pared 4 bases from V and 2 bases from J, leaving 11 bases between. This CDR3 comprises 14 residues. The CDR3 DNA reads TGTGCCAGCAGCCCCCTTTCAAACACAGATACGCAGTATTTT. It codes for CASSPLSNTDTQYF.

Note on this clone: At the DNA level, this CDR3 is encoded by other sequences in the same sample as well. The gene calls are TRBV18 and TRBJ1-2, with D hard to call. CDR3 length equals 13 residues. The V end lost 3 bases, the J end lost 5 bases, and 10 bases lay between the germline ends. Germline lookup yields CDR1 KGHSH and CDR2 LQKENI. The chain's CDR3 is CASSPSAEYGYTF. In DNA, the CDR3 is TGTGCCAGCTCACCCAGTGCGGAATATGGCTACACCTTC.

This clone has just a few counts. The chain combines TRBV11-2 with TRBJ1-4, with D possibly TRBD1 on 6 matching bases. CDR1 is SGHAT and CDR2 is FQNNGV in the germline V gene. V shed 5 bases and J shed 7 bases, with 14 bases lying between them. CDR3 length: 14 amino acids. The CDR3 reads CASSPQGDIEKLFF. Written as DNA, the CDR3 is TGTGCCAGCAGCCCACAGGGTGATATTGAAAAACTGTTTTTT.

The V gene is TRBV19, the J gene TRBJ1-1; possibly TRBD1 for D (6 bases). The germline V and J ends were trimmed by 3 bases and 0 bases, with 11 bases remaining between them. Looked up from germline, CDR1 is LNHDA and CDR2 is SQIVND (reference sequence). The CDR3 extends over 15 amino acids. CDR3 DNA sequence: TGTGCCAGTAGTATCCCGCAGGGGTTGAACACTGAAGCTTTCTTT. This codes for CASSIPQGLNTEAFF.

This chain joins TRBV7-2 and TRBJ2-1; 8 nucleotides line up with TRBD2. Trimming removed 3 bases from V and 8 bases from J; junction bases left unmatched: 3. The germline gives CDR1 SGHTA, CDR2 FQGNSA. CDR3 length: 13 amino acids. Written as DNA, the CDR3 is TGTGCCAGCAGCTTCGGGACTAGGGATGAGCAGTTCTTC. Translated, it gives CASSFGTRDEQFF.